The clone carrying this T cell receptor beta chain turned up a few times. Its target is unknown. The entry originates in a study of T-cell reconstitution after alpha-beta-depleted transplantation in children. Broader study findings: As was reported, about two months after transplant, alpha-beta T cells came from several hundred expanded graft clones. Where some patients showed high TCRbeta diversity at day 60, it came from recipient T cells and thymic progenitors that had survived.

Unique molecular identifiers tagged the TCRbeta library. MiXCR, applied by TCRdb to the PCR reads, yields one record per CDR3 protein. This table holds about 830,000 distinct CDR3 sequences, approximately 15% found once. The germline V gene has CDR1 SGHRS and CDR2 YFSETQ. This CDR3 comprises 15 residues. Deletions cut 0 bases from V and 1 base from J, with 10 bases between. The sequence derives from a male patient under 18 who had a stem cell transplant for acute lymphoblastic leukemia, so the T cells may come from the graft donor. This chain links TRBV5-1 with TRBJ1-1; D is unresolved. This specimen consisted of PBMCs, mostly from graft donor cells, obtained 360 days after TCRalphabeta/CD19-depleted stem cell transplant. CDR3 region: CASSLAPGGNTEAFF. CDR3 DNA sequence: TGCGCCAGCAGCTTGGCCCCAGGAGGGAACACTGAAGCTTTCTTT.